The source of this T cell receptor beta chain is a study of a mutant IDH1 vaccine in newly diagnosed glioma. Overall study: Patients had eight vaccinations, in weeks 1, 3, 5, 7, 11, 15, 19 and 23.

Specified time point: week 11, during vaccination. Topical imiquimod accompanied each vaccine dose, which consisted of 300 ug of mutant IDH1 20-mer peptide. This CDR3 contains 14 residues. Germline V CDR1 and CDR2: LNHDA, SQIVND (reference sequence). V lost 10 bases and J lost 0, with 16 bases in between. Using immunoSEQ multiplex PCR, the repertoire was profiled, and TCRdb retains in-frame clones only, with some absent. The sample shows roughly 120,000 clones, roughly 78% of them seen only once. A remark on this clone: Its antigen remains unidentified.

This clonotype was sampled from a man aged 40-55 years with glioma. The sequenced sample was PBMCs, obtained from a glioma patient whose treatment included an IDH1 peptide vaccine. V gene TRBV19 combines with J gene TRBJ2-7; D is ambiguous. The chain's CDR3 is CATAQQWSSYEQYF. CDR3 nucleotide sequence: TGTGCCACCGCCCAACAGTGGAGCTCCTACGAGCAGTACTTC.